The rows below give T cell receptor beta chains drawn from one sample of a study of blood T cell repertoires in COVID-19. The assay was immunoSEQ multiplex PCR, and TCRdb's table has in-frame clones only and misses some. The data contain 150,000 or so clones, just under 90% of them singletons. Sequences were obtained from peripheral blood. The receptors were gathered from a woman aged 65 to 85 with COVID-19, enrolled during active disease. Each CDR3 is given with its conserved first and last residue. Each record gives: V gene, J gene, D gene, CDR3 protein. The D gene is left open where the match is weak.

V: TRBV28; J: TRBJ2-1; D: NA; CDR3: CASSRLWRRASREQFF
V: TRBV2; J: TRBJ1-6; D: TRBD1; CDR3: CASSGQGNGSPLHF
V: TRBV19; J: TRBJ2-5; D: TRBD2; CDR3: CASSTGAGGRETQYF
V: TRBV3-1/TRBV3-2; J: TRBJ2-7; D: NA; CDR3: CASSQESSYEQYF
V: TRBV5-5; J: TRBJ1-4; D: NA; CDR3: CASSLSQGVEKLFF
V: TRBV5-1; J: TRBJ2-5; D: NA; CDR3: CASSLGLHKQETQYF
V: TRBV4-1; J: TRBJ2-7; D: TRBD1; CDR3: CASSKGWTGGINEQYF
V: TRBV7-8; J: TRBJ2-2; D: NA; CDR3: CASSLVGRGTGELFF
V: TRBV28; J: TRBJ1-2; D: NA; CDR3: CASSPYGKLIGYTF
V: TRBV7-8; J: TRBJ1-2; D: TRBD1; CDR3: CASSPRDRGDYGYTF
V: TRBV19; J: TRBJ1-2; D: TRBD1; CDR3: CASSIGQGAQSGYGYTF
V: TRBV3-1/TRBV3-2; J: TRBJ1-4; D: TRBD1; CDR3: CASSHPGQGAKTNEKLFF
V: TRBV2; J: TRBJ1-1; D: NA; CDR3: CASSDWQANTEAFF
V: TRBV5-1; J: TRBJ1-6; D: TRBD1; CDR3: CASSPRDRNSPLHF
V: TRBV6-2/TRBV6-3; J: TRBJ1-6; D: NA; CDR3: CASSYPGFGNSPLHF
V: TRBV2; J: TRBJ1-2; D: NA; CDR3: CASSSLGSNYGYTF
V: TRBV20-1; J: TRBJ1-1; D: NA; CDR3: CSARAGTEAFF
V: TRBV4-2; J: TRBJ1-5; D: TRBD1; CDR3: CASSQEGTARLQPQHF
V: TRBV5-1; J: TRBJ1-2; D: TRBD1; CDR3: CASSSRTGGSYTF
V: TRBV3-1/TRBV3-2; J: TRBJ1-6; D: NA; CDR3: CASSPRPDRLRVPLHF